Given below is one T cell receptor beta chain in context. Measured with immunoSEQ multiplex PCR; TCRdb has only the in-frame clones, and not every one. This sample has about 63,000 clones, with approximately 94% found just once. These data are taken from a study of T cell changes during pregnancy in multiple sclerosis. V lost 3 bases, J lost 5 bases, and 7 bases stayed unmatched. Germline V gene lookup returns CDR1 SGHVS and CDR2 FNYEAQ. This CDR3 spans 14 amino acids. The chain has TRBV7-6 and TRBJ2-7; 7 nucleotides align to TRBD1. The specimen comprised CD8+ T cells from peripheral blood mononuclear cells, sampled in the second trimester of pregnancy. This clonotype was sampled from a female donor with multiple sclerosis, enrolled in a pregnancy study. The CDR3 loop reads CASSLTGSQDEQYF. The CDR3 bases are TGTGCCAGCAGCTTGACAGGGTCTCAGGACGAGCAGTACTTC.